This T cell receptor beta chain was sequenced during a study of cytomegalovirus exposure and HLA in healthy donors. As for the study in general: Samples from HLA-typed donors yielded about 85 million unique TCRs in an early data release. Findings and limits, study-wide: Earlier findings revealed that most TCR beta V segments proved productive either about 87% or about 30% of the time. TCR sequences were mostly rare, though some public TCRs occurred in many donors.

The CDR3 covers 15 residues. V lost 4 bases, J lost 0 bases, and 4 bases stayed unmatched. Germline V gene lookup returns CDR1 LNHDA and CDR2 SQIVND (reference sequence). Primers included in the PCR were 60 Vbeta and 13 Jbeta primers. TCRdb's copy holds only in-frame clones and misses some; the assay was immunoSEQ multiplex PCR. The sample holds about 160,000 clones, about four fifths seen once. As regards this clone: Its antigen is not identified.

This clonotype was obtained from a middle-aged man in good health and CMV-seropositive. The chain recombines TRBV19 with TRBJ2-7, with TRBD1 matching over 9 bases. The source material was PBMCs. The CDR3 reads CASSKGTGSSYEQYF. Written as DNA, the CDR3 is TGTGCCAGTAGTAAAGGGACAGGGAGCTCCTACGAGCAGTACTTC.